This T cell receptor (beta chain) was identified during a study of neurological immune-mediated disorders. The cDNA was generated by 5'RACE with 10-nucleotide random UMIs. TCRdb passed the 5' RACE reads through MiXCR, listing each CDR3 protein once. The repertoire holds 60,000 to 70,000 distinct CDR3 sequences, with roughly 4.9% as singletons. Study outcomes and limitations: When the repertoires were grouped phylogenetically, those of 18 of the 34 multiple sclerosis patients came together in a single cluster of related CDR3 sequences, which points to a possible repertoire-level signature. HTLV-1-associated myelopathy showed the most TCR clonal expansion; multiple sclerosis the least, below healthy controls. None of the CDR3 amino acid sequences of expanded clones recurred across subjects, suggesting private repertoires in all groups.

V was clipped by 3 bases and J by 6 bases, with 10 bases between them. This CDR3 is built from 13 residues. The germline CDR1 and CDR2 sequences are SSHAT and FNYEAQ (reference sequence). In this sample, this clonotype turned up many times. What it recognizes is unknown. The sample was PBMCs. The source of this sequence is a human donor with multiple sclerosis. The donor label of this sample is uncertain. The rearrangement uses TRBV7-7 and TRBJ2-3; D might be TRBD1 or TRBD2, each matching 5 bases. The CDR3 here is CASSLAEGDTQYF. CDR3 in DNA: TGTGCCAGCAGCTTGGCAGAGGGGGATACGCAGTATTTT.